This T cell receptor (beta chain) derives from a study of T-cell reconstitution after alpha-beta-depleted transplantation in children. This clonotype occurred a few times. Its cognate antigen is unknown. Study-wide results and caveats: Expanded graft clones numbering several hundred reportedly gave rise to alpha-beta T cells about two months after transplant. By one year post-transplant, T-cell counts and diversity largely arose from T cells that were newly produced. For some patients, TCRbeta diversity was high at day 60 because of recipient T cells and thymic progenitors that survived.

Preparation of the TCRbeta library used unique molecular identifiers. Each CDR3 protein is one row after TCRdb ran MiXCR on the PCR reads. The sample holds 750,000 to 950,000 distinct CDR3 sequences, approximately 15% seen once. The ends were cut back, 1 base at V and 9 bases at J, with 7 bases in the middle. Germline V lookup: CDR1 LGHDT, CDR2 YNNKEL (reference sequence). The CDR3 sequence is 12 residues long. The material was PBMCs, mostly from graft donor cells, obtained 360 days after TCRalphabeta/CD19-depleted stem cell transplant. The gene calls are TRBV3-1 and TRBJ2-1; tentative D call: TRBD2 (5 bases). The clonotype comes from a male patient younger than 18 who had a stem cell transplant for acute lymphoblastic leukemia, so the T cells may come from the graft donor. The CDR3 loop reads CASSQVASEQFF. The CDR3 region has the DNA TGTGCCAGCAGCCAAGTAGCGAGTGAGCAGTTCTTC.